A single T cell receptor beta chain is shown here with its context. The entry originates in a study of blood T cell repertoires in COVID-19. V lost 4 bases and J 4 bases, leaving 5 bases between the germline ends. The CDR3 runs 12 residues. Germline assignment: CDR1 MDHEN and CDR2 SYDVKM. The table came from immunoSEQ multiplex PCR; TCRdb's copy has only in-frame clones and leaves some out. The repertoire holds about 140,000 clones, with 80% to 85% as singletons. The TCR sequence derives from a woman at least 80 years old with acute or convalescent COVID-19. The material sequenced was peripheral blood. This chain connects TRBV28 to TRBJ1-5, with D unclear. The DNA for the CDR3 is TGTGCCAGCAGTTCAGTAAATCAGCCCCAGCATTTT. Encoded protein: CASSSVNQPQHF.